This entry concerns a single TCR beta chain. Its antigen is currently not known. Base qualities are not recorded, but no much larger clone differs from it by a single base. Sequences SEHNR (CDR1) and FQNEAQ (CDR2) are obtained from the germline V gene (reference sequence). Trimmed from V: 4 bases; trimmed from J: 1 base; junction bases lacking a gene match: 18. The CDR3 goes from the cysteine to the phenylalanine over 19 residues. Here the CDR3 DNA is all that survives: 57 bases in frame from base 1. This specimen comes from a study of blood T cells in healthy people across ages (dated by TCRdb to between 2015 and 2016). Study-level background: In model experiments, template switching captured roughly one uniquely barcoded TCR beta cDNA molecule for every two T cells. The donors were split into four age groups: young (average 16 years), middle-aged (over 35), aged (approximately 60) and long-lived (roughly 86). For two donors (one aged 18 to 30 and one aged 80 or older), the study analyzed two additional independent replicas of 1 million unique cDNA reads from the same blood draw. Using deep sequencing normalized with unique cDNA molecular identifiers, the study measured how TCR beta repertoire diversity changes with age. What the authors observed across the whole study: Observed TCR beta diversity per million T cells fell roughly linearly with age, and a significant reduction was already apparent by age approximately 40. Conclusive comparison of naive and antigen-experienced compartments was prevented by the profiling of bulk unsorted PBMCs. Because donor CMV infection status was unknown, age-related changes in expanded clonotypes were potentially confounded. Estimates of total diversity based on one million sequenced T cells were regarded as lower bounds and as underestimates. The long-lived group showed more naive CD4+ T cells, fewer expanded clones and increased TCR diversity than the aged group, suggesting age selection. Observed TCR beta diversity correlated strongly with the percentage of naive T cells measured by flow cytometry.

Preparation of the library involved 5' RACE. TCRdb lists the instrument as Illumina HiSeq 2500. The second PCR ran for about 7 to 11 cycles and used a J-beta primer mix along with a sample-barcoded 5' primer. A unique molecular identifier was introduced onto each TCR beta cDNA molecule by a template-switch 5' adaptor carrying 12 random nucleotides. At least 3 million CDR3-containing paired-end reads were obtained from each sample. First-strand cDNA synthesis was performed from all RNA using the Mint cDNA synthesis kit, with priming by a TRBC-specific oligonucleotide. After uracil-DNA glycosylase treatment, a first 18-cycle PCR used universal primers M1SS and BC2_uni_R on all cDNA. Processing in the source paper ran as follows. Normalization of each sample was performed by random selection of 1 million high-quality reads, each carrying a distinct molecular identifier. Reads with shared molecular identifiers were discarded instead of being binned into consensus sequences. MiTCR, with a Q25 quality threshold and the strictest error-elimination algorithm, was used for CDR3 identification, clonotype clustering and error correction. A nonparametric unseen species model with Euler transformation was used to estimate lower-bound total TCR beta diversity. TCRdb ran its own pipeline on the public reads, namely fastp trimming at Q25 and MiXCR clone calling, and kept in-frame beta chains. Each entry is one CDR3 protein sequence, shown with its most common DNA and genes. What appears here as the V and J calls and clone size reflects TCRdb's work, not the paper's. Here the sample has some 890,000 distinct CDR3 sequences; about 28% occur a single time. More than 8.5% of the sample is in the top ten clones.

The donors were roughly 39 Caucasian individuals from Russia, aged 6 to 90 years, who were systemically healthy. Around 10 milliliters of peripheral blood were collected from each donor into EDTA-treated Vacutainer tubes. Ficoll-Paque density-gradient centrifugation was used to isolate PBMCs, with at least 7 million obtained per sample. Trizol reagent was used to extract total RNA from the PBMCs, yielding at least 6 micrograms per sample. For every donor, flow cytometry on a PBMC aliquot measured the percentage of naive CD45RAhigh/CD27high T cells. This sample also belongs to another study, concerning T cells of mothers and their children. From that second study: The donors were nine systemically healthy Caucasian individuals, made up of three mothers and their six children. cDNA synthesis used all of the extracted RNA, with about 1.5 ug of RNA in each 15 ul reaction. In the second PCR, the M1S primer introduced both the sample barcodes and 2-4 random nucleotides. Each mother yielded over 9.5 million TCR beta CDR3 reads and each child a few million reads. Thymic selection shapes the output of TCR recombination in a similar way in related and unrelated pairs, and inherited differences have a minor effect. Normalized repertoire overlap was always slightly but never significantly higher in related than unrelated mother-child pairs. No persistent microchimeric T cell clones were found, with a detection sensitivity of roughly 100 clones per million clonotypes. To look for features that set related mother-child pairs apart from unrelated individuals, the researchers ran deep NGS to compare the TCR beta repertoires of mothers and children. On average, the children were roughly 10 +/- 4 years old, while the mothers were approximately 41 +/- 4 years old. After adapter ligation with NEBNext reagents, the libraries were sequenced on Illumina HiSeq 2000 with 100+100 nt paired-end reads. To prevent cross-contamination, the mother and child libraries were prepared one month apart and sequenced in separate runs. For each donor, somewhere between 500,000 and 2,000,000 distinct TCR beta clonotypes were identified. Naive TCR beta clonotypes were estimated from low-frequency clonotypes matched to each donor's FACS-determined naive share, without sorting.

This clonotype was sampled from a woman aged 40 to 50 in good health. The rearranged segments are TRBV7-9 and TRBJ2-7; TRBD1 aligns with 8 central bases. The source material was blood. Here the CDR3 is given as CASSSSQLSDRDPSYEQYF. The sequenced DNA is TGTGCCAGCAGCTCCTCCCAACTGTCGGACAGGGATCCATCCTACGAGCAGTACTTC.